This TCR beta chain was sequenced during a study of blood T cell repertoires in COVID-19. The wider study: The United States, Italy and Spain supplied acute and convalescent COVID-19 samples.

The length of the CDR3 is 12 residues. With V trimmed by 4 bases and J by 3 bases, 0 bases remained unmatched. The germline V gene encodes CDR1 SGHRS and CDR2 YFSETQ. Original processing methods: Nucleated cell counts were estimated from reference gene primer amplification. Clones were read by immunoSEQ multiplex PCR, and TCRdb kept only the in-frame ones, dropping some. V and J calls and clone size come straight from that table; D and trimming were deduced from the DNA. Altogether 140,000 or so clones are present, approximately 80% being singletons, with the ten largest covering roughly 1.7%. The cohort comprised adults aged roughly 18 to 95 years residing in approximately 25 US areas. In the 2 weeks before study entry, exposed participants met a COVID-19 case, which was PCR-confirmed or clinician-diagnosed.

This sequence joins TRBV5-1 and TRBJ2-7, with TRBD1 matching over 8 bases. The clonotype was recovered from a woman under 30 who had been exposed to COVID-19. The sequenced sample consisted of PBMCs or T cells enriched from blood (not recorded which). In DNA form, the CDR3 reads TGCGCCAGCAGCGGACAGGGCTACGAGCAGTACTTC. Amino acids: CASSGQGYEQYF.